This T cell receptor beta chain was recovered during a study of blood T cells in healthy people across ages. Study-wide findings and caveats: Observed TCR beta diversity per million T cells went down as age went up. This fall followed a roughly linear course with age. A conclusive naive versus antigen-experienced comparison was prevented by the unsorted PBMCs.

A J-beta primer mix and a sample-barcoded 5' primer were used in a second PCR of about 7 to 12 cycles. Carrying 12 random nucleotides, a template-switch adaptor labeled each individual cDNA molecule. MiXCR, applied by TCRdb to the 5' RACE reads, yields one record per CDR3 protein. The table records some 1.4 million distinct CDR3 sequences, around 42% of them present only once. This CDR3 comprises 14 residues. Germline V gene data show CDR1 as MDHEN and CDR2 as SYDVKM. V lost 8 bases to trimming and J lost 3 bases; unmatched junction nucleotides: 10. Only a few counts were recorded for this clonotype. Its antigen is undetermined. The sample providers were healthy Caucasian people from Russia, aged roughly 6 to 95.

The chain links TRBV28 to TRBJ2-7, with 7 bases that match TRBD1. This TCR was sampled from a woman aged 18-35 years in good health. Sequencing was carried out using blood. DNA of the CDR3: TGTGCCAGCGGAGAAGCAGGGACAGACTACGAGCAGTACTTC. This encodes CASGEAGTDYEQYF.